These 22 T cell receptor beta chains originate from one sample sequenced in a study of technical replicates of blood from a handful of donors. Using immunoSEQ multiplex PCR, the repertoire was profiled, and TCRdb retains in-frame clones only, with some absent. The sample contains under 90,000 clones, around 94% of which appear only once. Material for sequencing was T cells isolated from PBMCs. The receptors originated from a human donor in good health.

The rearrangement links TRBV4-1 to TRBJ2-4, with 11 bases that match TRBD2. Trimming cost V 6 bases and J 8 bases; bases outside gene matches: 21. There are 19 residues in the CDR3. Germline lookup yields CDR1 MGHRA and CDR2 YSYEKL. CDR3 coding DNA: TGCGCCAGCAGTCACCCCTTCCCTCGACTAGCGGGAAAGGACGACATTCAGTACTTC. It encodes CASSHPFPRLAGKDDIQYF.

This chain connects TRBV28 to TRBJ2-7; the match to TRBD2 covers 8 bases. Germline V gene sequence: CDR1 MDHEN, CDR2 SYDVKM. Trimming took 2 bases from V and 3 from J; bases not matched to a gene: 6. This CDR3 comprises 15 residues. CDR3 in DNA: TGTGCCAGCAGTTTAGGCGGGAGGCCCATCTACGAGCAGTACTTC. Residues: CASSLGGRPIYEQYF. The full variable domain, rest sourced from reference TRBV28 and TRBJ2-7, is DVKVTQSSRYLVKRTGEKVFLECVQDMDHENMFWYRQDPGLGLRLIYFSYDVKMKEKGDIPEGYSVSREKKERFSLILESASTNQTSMYLCASSLGGRPIYEQYFGPGTRLTVT.

The J gene is TRBJ2-1, the V gene TRBV6-1; 7 bases map to TRBD1. The junction had 11 bases not matched to a gene; V was cut back by 2 bases and J by 10 bases. Per the germline V gene, CDR1 is MNHNS and CDR2 is SASEGT. The CDR3 runs 15 residues. The CDR3 loop is CASSELGQLFGEQFF. The CDR3 DNA reads TGTGCCAGCAGTGAATTGGGACAGTTGTTTGGGGAGCAGTTCTTC.

The chain employs TRBV4-2 and TRBJ2-7, with TRBD2 identical over 8 bases. CDR3 length equals 14 residues. After removal of 1 base from V and 2 bases from J, the junction contained 1 base not matched to a gene. The germline V gene encodes CDR1 LGHNA and CDR2 YNFKEQ. This CDR3 is CASSQAGGPYEQYF. DNA for the CDR3: TGTGCCAGCAGCCAAGCGGGGGGGCCCTACGAGCAGTACTTC.

CDR3 bases: TGCAGCGTTGAAGTATTTGAAAAACTGTTTTTT. It is translated as CSVEVFEKLFF. The rearrangement joins TRBV29-1 to TRBJ1-4; D not certain. The V gene lost 1 base and the J gene lost 7 bases, with 4 bases spanning the gap. Germline CDR1 SQVTM, CDR2 ANQGSEA. The CDR3 is made up of 11 amino acids.

The gene calls are TRBV19 and TRBJ2-2, with 10 bases matching TRBD1. CDR1 is LNHDA and CDR2 is SQIVND in the germline V gene (reference sequence). J gave up 4 bases and V 0 bases, and 11 bases lay outside the gene matches. The CDR3 sequence is 19 residues long. For the CDR3, the DNA is TGTGCCAGTAGTATAGATCGTTTAGGGGGGACAGGGGTCACCGGGGAGCTGTTTTTT. Translated: CASSIDRLGGTGVTGELFF.

J is TRBJ1-1 and V is TRBV30; no firm D call. V lost 2 bases, J lost 2 bases, and 15 bases lay in between. This CDR3 comprises 15 residues. Germline CDR1 GTSNPN, CDR2 SVGIG (reference sequence). The CDR3 DNA sequence: TGTGCCTGGAGTCACAGTGGACTGGGCAACACTGAAGCTTTCTTT. This codes for CAWSHSGLGNTEAFF.

The rearrangement links TRBV9 to TRBJ2-2; D remains unclear. V lost 7 bases to trimming and J lost 1 base, with 5 bases between them. This CDR3 comprises 12 residues. Germline V CDR1 and CDR2: SGDLS, YYNGEE. CDR3: CASEQNTGELFF. CDR3 sequence (DNA): TGTGCCAGCGAACAGAACACCGGGGAGCTGTTTTTT.

The genes are TRBV11-2 and TRBJ1-4; 10 nucleotides align to TRBD1. Per germline, CDR1 SGHAT and CDR2 FQNNGV. There are 16 residues in the CDR3. The V gene end was trimmed by 2 bases and the J gene end by 5 bases; junction bases not matched to a gene: 5. This CDR3 is CASSLLTGQGNEKLFF. The CDR3 nucleotides read TGTGCCAGCAGCTTATTGACGGGACAGGGGAATGAAAAACTGTTTTTT.

The chain carries TRBV10-2 and TRBJ2-7; possible D gene TRBD2, 5 bases. This CDR3 spans 14 amino acids. Deletions cut 9 bases from V and 3 bases from J, with 18 bases between. From germline, CDR1 is WSHSY and CDR2 SAAADI. The CDR3 DNA is TGCGCCAGTTCTTTTAGGCCGGAGGTCTACGAGCAGTACTTC. Its protein product is CASSFRPEVYEQYF.

The chain joins TRBV5-4 to TRBJ2-3; possibly TRBD1 for D (6 bases). This CDR3 contains 14 residues. V shed 3 bases and J shed 6 bases, with 14 bases lying between them. Germline CDR1 reads SGHNT; CDR2 reads YYREEE (reference sequence). This CDR3 reads CASSSPQGLDTQYF. DNA for the CDR3: TGTGCCAGCAGCTCACCACAGGGATTGGATACGCAGTATTTT.

This chain links TRBV9 with TRBJ2-3; a weak D match, TRBD2 (7 bases). Trimming removed 0 bases at V and 1 base at J, with 12 bases between. Per the germline V gene, CDR1 is SGDLS and CDR2 is YYNGEE. The CDR3 extends over 16 amino acids. The CDR3 DNA reads TGTGCCAGCAGCGTAGGTGGGGGGGCTCGCACAGATACGCAGTATTTT. It yields the protein CASSVGGGARTDTQYF.

The chain links TRBV6-5 to TRBJ1-1; D is undetermined. Germline V gene data show CDR1 as MNHEY and CDR2 as SVGAGI. The CDR3 covers 14 residues. Trimming took off 5 bases at V and 5 bases at J, with 15 bases between the two ends. CDR3 sequence: CASSATTSRTEAFF. The CDR3 nucleotides are TGTGCCAGCAGTGCCACAACCTCCAGGACTGAAGCTTTCTTT.

The CDR3: CASSQEGTGGQETQYF. The CDR3 bases are TGTGCCAGCAGCCAAGAAGGGACAGGGGGACAAGAGACCCAGTACTTC. This chain connects TRBV4-2 to TRBJ2-5, with 11 bases lining up with TRBD1. The CDR3 sequence is 16 residues long. The J segment lost 2 bases and the V segment lost 0 bases, leaving 2 bases of the junction unmatched. Germline V gives CDR1 LGHNA, CDR2 YNFKEQ.

This rearrangement joins TRBV28 to TRBJ1-1; D possibly corresponds to TRBD1 (6 bases). This CDR3 spans 12 amino acids. The V and J ends lost 9 bases and 4 bases respectively, with 12 bases between them. The germline gives CDR1 MDHEN, CDR2 SYDVKM. This CDR3 reads CASRQAATEAFF. The DNA for the CDR3 is TGTGCCAGTCGACAGGCTGCCACTGAAGCTTTCTTT.

V and J are TRBV29-1 and TRBJ2-7, with D possibly being TRBD2 (6 bases). Germline CDR1 SQVTM, CDR2 ANQGSEA. The V and J ends lost 6 bases and 1 base respectively, with 16 bases between them. The CDR3 spans 14 residues. The CDR3 DNA reads TGCAGCGTCAGGGCGGGGAGTGGGTCCTACGAGCAGTACTTC. Translated: CSVRAGSGSYEQYF.

The CDR3 coding sequence is TGTGCCAGCAGTGCAGGGGGGACTGAAGCTTTCTTT. Protein sequence: CASSAGGTEAFF. The chain is built from TRBV28 and TRBJ1-1, with TRBD1 identical over 7 bases. CDR1 and CDR2 from the germline V gene are MDHEN and SYDVKM. The V gene end was trimmed by 5 bases and the J gene end by 5 bases; junction bases not matched to a gene: 2. This CDR3 spans 12 amino acids.

This chain links TRBV5-1 with TRBJ2-1; D uncertain. The CDR3 totals 16 residues. Germline assignment: CDR1 SGHRS and CDR2 YFSETQ. Trimming took 0 bases from V and 10 from J, leaving 20 bases between them. The CDR3 region has the DNA TGCGCCAGCAGCTTGGAGTCGAGACTCCCCTCCACCGAGCAGTTCTTC. This sequence encodes CASSLESRLPSTEQFF.

The chain carries TRBV25-1 and TRBJ2-3; tentatively, D is TRBD2 (5 bases). V lost 6 bases to trimming and J lost 0 bases, with 13 bases between them. The CDR3 totals 15 residues. Germline values: CDR1 MGHDK, CDR2 SYGVNS. DNA for the CDR3: TGTGCCAGCAGGGGAGTAACGTTTAGCACAGATACGCAGTATTTT. Translated: CASRGVTFSTDTQYF.

This clone was picked up one time. The rearrangement links TRBV6-4 to TRBJ2-1; 12 bases map to TRBD2. CDR3 length: 15 amino acids. The J segment lost 6 bases and the V segment lost 5 bases, leaving 5 bases of the junction unmatched. Germline V gene data show CDR1 as MRHNA and CDR2 as SNTAGT. The CDR3 DNA follows: TGTGCCAGCAGTCCGACTAGCGGGAGTCTCAATGAGCAGTTCTTC. Its protein product is CASSPTSGSLNEQFF.

A single count supports this clone. The chain recombines TRBV6-4 with TRBJ1-1; 8 positions agree with TRBD1. The germline CDR1 and CDR2 sequences are MRHNA and SNTAGT. The J segment lost 7 bases and the V segment lost 7 bases, leaving 11 bases of the junction unmatched. The CDR3 contains 14 residues. Here the CDR3 DNA reads TGTGCCAGCATGCTCCTCCCGGGGACAGGTGAAGCTTTCTTT. It is translated as CASMLLPGTGEAFF.

The V gene is TRBV28, the J gene TRBJ1-5; 7 bases line up with TRBD1. Trimming cost V 6 bases and J 7 bases; bases outside gene matches: 6. Per germline, CDR1 MDHEN and CDR2 SYDVKM. The CDR3 covers 13 residues. The CDR3 sequence is CASRRQGGQPQHF. CDR3 DNA sequence: TGTGCCAGCAGGAGACAGGGCGGCCAGCCCCAGCATTTT.